Each of the 26 T cell receptor beta chains below was sequenced from the same sample in a study of cytomegalovirus exposure and HLA in healthy donors. The protocol was immunoSEQ multiplex PCR, while the TCRdb copy is restricted to in-frame clones and leaves out a portion. The table has 100,000 to 150,000 clones, 85% to 90% seen once. The sample was PBMCs. These receptors were obtained from a woman younger than 30 in good health and CMV-seronegative.

This sequence joins TRBV5-4 and TRBJ2-3; 8 nucleotides match TRBD1. J was trimmed by 3 bases and V by 3 bases; bases with no gene match: 9. This CDR3 has 16 residues. Germline V gives CDR1 SGHNT, CDR2 YYREEE (reference sequence). CDR3 protein: CASSSGQGKTTDTQYF. CDR3 DNA sequence: TGTGCCAGCAGCTCCGGACAGGGAAAAACTACAGATACGCAGTATTTT.

This clone was counted only a few times. The chain employs TRBV6-4 and TRBJ2-2, with a possible D match to TRBD2 (5 bases). Germline assignment: CDR1 MRHNA and CDR2 SNTAGT. V was pared by 5 bases and J by 5 bases, with 15 bases between. The CDR3 consists of 15 residues. The CDR3 region has the DNA TGTGCCAGCAGTACGATCGGAGGAGGAACCGGGGAGCTGTTTTTT. This gives the protein CASSTIGGGTGELFF.

V is TRBV4-3 and J is TRBJ2-1; possible D gene TRBD2, 5 bases. The germline CDR1 and CDR2 sequences are LGHNA and YSLEER. The length of the CDR3 is 16 residues. V was pared by 0 bases and J by 2 bases, with 11 bases between. The CDR3 nucleotides are TGCGCCAGCAGCCAAGATAAGGACTTGCCCTACAATGAGCAGTTCTTC. The encoded protein is CASSQDKDLPYNEQFF.

V usage is TRBV29-1 and J usage is TRBJ2-1, with D possibly TRBD2 on 6 matching bases. CDR1 is SQVTM, CDR2 ANQGSEA, per germline. The CDR3 sequence is 14 residues long. With 7 bases removed from V and 1 base from J, the gap between germline ends came to 14 bases. The chain's CDR3 is CSADAGLSYNEQFF. In DNA, the CDR3 is TGCAGCGCCGACGCGGGACTTTCCTACAATGAGCAGTTCTTC.

The V gene is TRBV30, the J gene TRBJ2-1; tentatively, D is TRBD2 (6 bases). V lost 4 bases and J 3 bases, leaving 13 bases between the germline ends. The germline gives CDR1 GTSNPN, CDR2 SVGIG (reference sequence). The length of the CDR3 is 14 residues. The CDR3: CAWMGGGNYNEQFF. For the CDR3, the DNA is TGTGCCTGGATGGGGGGAGGTAACTACAATGAGCAGTTCTTC. Complete variable domain (other parts from reference TRBV30 and TRBJ2-1): SQTIHQWPATLVQPVGSPLSLECTVEGTSNPNLYWYRQAAGRGLQLLFYSVGIGQISSEVPQNLSASRPQDRQFILSSKKLLLSDSGFYLCAWMGGGNYNEQFFGPGTRLTVL.

The chain employs TRBV2 and TRBJ2-7; unclear D gene. CDR1 and CDR2 from the germline V gene are SNHLY and FYNNEI. V gave up 3 bases and J gave up 2 bases, with 5 bases separating them. The CDR3 loop spans 12 amino acids. The CDR3 reads CASSEPAYEQYF. The DNA for the CDR3 is TGTGCCAGCAGTGAGCCAGCCTACGAGCAGTACTTC.

The chain couples TRBV10-3 to TRBJ1-6; D remains ambiguous. V was shortened by 4 bases and J by 10 bases, with 29 bases between the two germline ends. Germline CDR1 is ENHRY and CDR2 is SYGVKD. The length of the CDR3 is 19 residues. CDR3 DNA: TGTGCCATCAGTGGGACTCCGGTCTCCTCAGGTGGCTGGAGGTCACCCCTCCACTTT. Amino acids: CAISGTPVSSGGWRSPLHF.

This chain joins TRBV30 and TRBJ1-4; D may be TRBD1 (6 bases). Germline-derived CDR1 and CDR2 are GTSNPN and SVGIG (reference sequence). The V end was cut by 3 bases, the J end by 8 bases, with 13 bases between. CDR3 length equals 13 residues. This CDR3 reads CAWRGTLVEKLFF. In DNA form, the CDR3 reads TGTGCCTGGAGAGGGACATTAGTGGAAAAACTGTTTTTT.

This clone came up once. The chain couples TRBV7-8 to TRBJ1-1; the D is unclear. V lost 1 base to trimming and J lost 5 bases, with 5 bases between them. Looked up from germline, CDR1 is SGHVS and CDR2 is FQNEAQ. The CDR3 totals 12 residues. The CDR3: CASSLGATEAFF. In nucleotides, the CDR3 is TGTGCCAGCAGCTTAGGTGCGACTGAAGCTTTCTTT.

This chain links TRBV27 with TRBJ2-3; 8 bases line up with TRBD1. The trim removed 2 bases at V and 4 bases at J, leaving 2 bases unmatched. CDR1 and CDR2 (germline): MNHEY, SMNVEV (reference sequence). The CDR3 has 14 residues. The CDR3 nucleotides read TGTGCCAGCAGTTTAGACAGGGGATCAGATACGCAGTATTTT. Translating gives CASSLDRGSDTQYF.

The chain carries TRBV5-1 and TRBJ1-5, with D possibly TRBD1 on 6 matching bases. The CDR3 loop spans 15 amino acids. V was clipped by 0 bases and J by 4 bases, with 11 bases between them. The V gene's germline CDR1 is SGHRS and CDR2 YFSETQ. This CDR3 is CASSLEGGGNQPQHF. The CDR3 DNA follows: TGCGCCAGCAGCTTGGAGGGAGGGGGTAATCAGCCCCAGCATTTT.

J is TRBJ2-1 and V is TRBV5-1; tentative D call: TRBD2 (5 bases). This CDR3 is built from 14 residues. V was shortened by 0 bases and J by 10 bases, with 14 bases between the two germline ends. Looked up from germline, CDR1 is SGHRS and CDR2 is YFSETQ. CDR3 nucleotide sequence: TGCGCCAGCAGCTTGGAGTTCAGCGGCGGCGAGCAGTTCTTC. Translation: CASSLEFSGGEQFF.

The chain combines TRBV28 with TRBJ1-2; TRBD1 matches 10 bases. Germline trimming cut 4 bases from V and 7 bases from J; bases unmatched to any gene: 9. Germline-derived CDR1 and CDR2 are MDHEN and SYDVKM. The CDR3 sequence is 15 residues long. The CDR3 coding sequence is TGTGCCAGCAGTTCATCCGGGACAGGGGACGGTGGCTACACCTTC. Amino acids: CASSSSGTGDGGYTF.

The chain is built from TRBV7-6 and TRBJ2-3, with 8 bases identical to TRBD2. The CDR3 consists of 18 residues. V lost 5 bases and J lost 3; bases outside the gene matches: 16. Germline V gives CDR1 SGHVS, CDR2 FNYEAQ. The CDR3 region has the DNA TGTGCCAGCAGCCTGGCGGGGCGGGGGGCCTATGGGACAGATACGCAGTATTTT. The encoded protein is CASSLAGRGAYGTDTQYF.

Comments on this clone: Distinct nucleotide sequences in the sample also encode this CDR3. The chain carries TRBV5-1 and TRBJ2-5, with D uncertain. The germline V and J ends were trimmed by 0 bases and 2 bases, with 5 bases remaining between them. The CDR3 consists of 13 residues. Germline CDR1 SGHRS, CDR2 YFSETQ. The CDR3 here is CASSLDQQETQYF. DNA of the CDR3: TGCGCCAGCAGCTTGGACCAGCAAGAGACCCAGTACTTC.

By sample fraction, this clone is large. The chain has TRBV27 and TRBJ2-2; unclear D gene. Trimming removed 0 bases at V and 6 bases at J, with 11 bases between. Germline CDR1 reads MNHEY; CDR2 reads SMNVEV (reference sequence). The CDR3 is 15 residues long. This CDR3 is CASSLSGFPSGELFF. In DNA form, the CDR3 reads TGTGCCAGCAGTTTATCGGGCTTCCCATCCGGGGAGCTGTTTTTT.

J is TRBJ1-1 and V is TRBV2; a weak D match, TRBD1 (5 bases). Trimming stripped 6 bases from V and 10 bases from J, with 12 bases between. The CDR3 covers 11 residues. Germline loops: CDR1 SNHLY, CDR2 FYNNEI. The CDR3 sequence: CASRDTYPAFF. The CDR3 DNA is TGTGCCAGCAGGGACACCTACCCAGCTTTCTTT.

The CDR3 sequence: CASSERRGTDTQYF. The DNA for the CDR3 is TGCGCCAGCAGTGAGCGGAGGGGCACAGATACGCAGTATTTT. The chain links TRBV10-2 to TRBJ2-3, with D maybe TRBD2 (6 bases). V shed 2 bases and J shed 1 base, with 7 bases lying between them. Germline V lookup: CDR1 WSHSY, CDR2 SAAADI. This CDR3 has 14 residues.

The chain employs TRBV7-9 and TRBJ2-2; D possibly corresponds to TRBD1 (5 bases). CDR1 and CDR2 from the germline V gene are SEHNR and FQNEAQ (reference sequence). V dropped 5 bases and J dropped 6 bases, with 19 bases sitting between them. CDR3 length: 16 amino acids. This chain's CDR3 is CASSPTRSLGPGELFF. The CDR3 nucleotides are TGTGCCAGCAGCCCAACCCGTAGCTTGGGGCCCGGGGAGCTGTTTTTT.

A single count supports this clone. The gene calls are TRBV9 and TRBJ2-7; D perhaps matches TRBD2 (5 bases). The CDR3 contains 15 residues. Germline values: CDR1 SGDLS, CDR2 YYNGEE. Trimming left V 0 bases short and J 2 bases short, with 12 bases between. This CDR3 is CASSVAYGDTYEQYF. In DNA form, the CDR3 reads TGTGCCAGCAGCGTAGCTTACGGGGATACCTACGAGCAGTACTTC.

The chain carries TRBV7-3 and TRBJ1-2, with a possible D match to TRBD1 (5 bases). This CDR3 has 13 amino acids. Germline V gene data show CDR1 as SGHTA and CDR2 as FQGTGA. V was shortened by 2 bases and J by 4 bases, with 8 bases between the two germline ends. In DNA, the CDR3 is TGTGCCAGCAGCTTACAGGGAGGCTATGGCTACACCTTC. This codes for CASSLQGGYGYTF.

The rearrangement joins TRBV25-1 to TRBJ1-3; the match to TRBD1 covers 9 bases. V shed 3 bases and J 5 bases; nucleotides not matched to a gene: 5. Germline loops: CDR1 MGHDK, CDR2 SYGVNS. The CDR3 is made up of 15 amino acids. The CDR3 reads CASSDPGTGRNTIYF. CDR3 coding DNA: TGTGCCAGCAGTGACCCCGGGACAGGGAGAAACACCATATATTTT.

This chain uses TRBV29-1 with TRBJ1-2; 7 bases are shared with TRBD1. The CDR3 sequence is 13 residues long. In germline, CDR1 is SQVTM, CDR2 ANQGSEA. Trimming at V came to 4 bases and at J to 4 bases, leaving 6 bases not matched to a gene. The CDR3 region has the DNA TGCAGCGTTGTGTCTCGGACAGGCTATGGCTACACCTTC. Translation: CSVVSRTGYGYTF.

The genes are TRBV28 and TRBJ1-5, with D maybe TRBD1 (6 bases). This CDR3 contains 14 residues. Trimming shortened V by 3 bases and J by 3 bases, and 9 bases separated the two germline ends. Germline lookup yields CDR1 MDHEN and CDR2 SYDVKM. The CDR3 DNA sequence: TGTGCCAGCAGTTTTCGGGACAACAATCAGCCCCAGCATTTT. Its protein is CASSFRDNNQPQHF.

V gene TRBV7-9 combines with J gene TRBJ2-5; 12 bases agree with TRBD2. Trimming removed 5 bases from V and 3 bases from J; junction bases left unmatched: 4. CDR1 is SEHNR, CDR2 FQNEAQ, per germline (reference sequence). The length of the CDR3 is 15 residues. CDR3 sequence reads: CASSARLAGEETQYF. The DNA of the CDR3 is TGTGCCAGCAGCGCCCGACTAGCGGGGGAAGAGACCCAGTACTTC.

This chain connects TRBV28 to TRBJ2-1; 13 positions match TRBD2. CDR1 and CDR2 from the germline V gene are MDHEN and SYDVKM. The CDR3 totals 14 residues. The trim removed 7 bases at V and 9 bases at J, leaving 6 bases unmatched. CDR3 nucleotides: TGTGCCAGCATACAGACTAGCGGGGGGTTTGAGCAGTTCTTC. The encoded protein is CASIQTSGGFEQFF.